The T cell receptor (beta chain) under discussion was sequenced for a study of cytomegalovirus exposure and HLA in healthy donors. Every donor was a healthy person donating bone marrow. Vbeta (60) and Jbeta (13) primers were used in the PCR. Profiling relied on immunoSEQ multiplex PCR, and the TCRdb table lists in-frame clones only, not all of them. The table includes about 160,000 clones, roughly four fifths detected once. The source is a man in his fifties or sixties in good health and CMV-seropositive. The sample taken for sequencing was PBMCs.

In DNA form, the CDR3 reads TGTGCCAGCAGCCACCCCAGGGCAGGGGGCAATCAGCCCCAGCATTTT. This gives the protein CASSHPRAGGNQPQHF. The chain is built from TRBV14 and TRBJ1-5, with D maybe TRBD1 (6 bases). Per germline, CDR1 SGHDN and CDR2 FVKESK. V was shortened by 3 bases and J by 2 bases, with 14 bases between the two germline ends. This CDR3 comprises 16 residues.